The 10 T cell receptor beta chains below come from one sample, sequenced in a study of blood T cell repertoires in COVID-19 (dated by TCRdb to the early 2020s). The library was obtained by the immunoSEQ multiplex PCR assay. Imported from immuneACCESS, the table was reduced by TCRdb to in-frame sequences with V and J called. These copies leave out some clones; in studies compared against another copy, an unresolved V gene accounts for under half, and the cause of the remainder is not known. The sample table holds about 62,000 clones, of which 70% to 90% were seen once. Of the sample, 1% falls within the top ten clones. Sequenced material: peripheral blood. These receptors came from a man between 65 and 80 years old with acute or convalescent COVID-19.

This clone has just a few counts. The chain uses TRBV7-9 and TRBJ2-1, with D possibly TRBD2 on 5 matching bases. Germline V gene sequence: CDR1 SEHNR, CDR2 FQNEAQ (reference sequence). V lost 1 base and J 4 bases, leaving 11 bases between the germline ends. The CDR3 spans 15 residues. The DNA of the CDR3 is TGTGCCAGCAGCTTAGTCGGGGAGAGGTACAATGAGCAGTTCTTC. As protein: CASSLVGERYNEQFF.

The rearrangement joins TRBV21-1 to TRBJ2-1; the D call TRBD1 from the table was never checked on the DNA. TRBV21-1 is marked as a pseudogene. This CDR3 comprises 12 residues. The CDR3 spells CASIQDRNEQFF. The CDR3 DNA is TGTGCCAGCATACAGGATCGGAATGAGCAGTTCTTC.

The chain uses TRBV30 and TRBJ1-1; perhaps TRBD1 as D (6 bases). The CDR3 sequence is 16 residues long. Per the germline V gene, CDR1 is GTSNPN and CDR2 is SVGIG (reference sequence). With 3 bases removed from V and 2 bases from J, the gap between germline ends came to 19 bases. In DNA form, the CDR3 reads TGTGCCTGGAGGGACCTAGGGGGTCCGCTAAACACTGAAGCTTTCTTT. It translates to CAWRDLGGPLNTEAFF.

The CDR3 DNA reads TGTGCCAGCAGCATAAGGACTGAGACCTACGAGCAGTACTTC. Residues: CASSIRTETYEQYF. The gene calls are TRBV13 and TRBJ2-7; TRBD2 might be the D (5 bases). The CDR3 is 14 amino acids. Germline CDR1 PRHDT, CDR2 FYEKMQ (reference sequence). Trimming stripped 5 bases from V and 2 bases from J, with 13 bases between. Supplemented by reference TRBV13 and TRBJ2-7, the full variable domain reads AAGVIQSPRHLIKEKRETATLKCYPIPRHDTVYWYQQGPGQDPQFLISFYEKMQSDKGSIPDRFSAQQFSDYHSELNMSSLELGDSALYFCASSIRTETYEQYFGPGTRLTVT.

CDR3 region: CASSSQGNLNTEAFF. CDR3 coding DNA: TGTGCCAGCAGCTCTCAGGGGAACCTTAACACTGAAGCTTTCTTT. This sequence joins TRBV7-9 and TRBJ1-1; maybe TRBD1 (6 bases). Germline V CDR1 and CDR2: SEHNR, FQNEAQ (reference sequence). V lost 4 bases and J 2 bases, leaving 14 bases between the germline ends. CDR3 length: 15 amino acids.

The CDR3 DNA reads as TGTGCCAGCAGCTTAGGGTACAGGCGGGGAACTGAAGCTTTCTTT. As protein: CASSLGYRRGTEAFF. The chain is built from TRBV7-2 and TRBJ1-1, with a possible D match to TRBD1 (5 bases). Germline loops: CDR1 SGHTA, CDR2 FQGNSA. The CDR3 totals 15 residues. Trimming removed 1 base at V and 5 bases at J, with 14 bases between. Complete variable domain (other parts from reference TRBV7-2 and TRBJ1-1): GAGVSQSPSNKVTEKGKDVELRCDPISGHTALYWYRQSLGQGLEFLIYFQGNSAPDKSGLPSDRFSAERTGGSVSTLTIQRTQQEDSAVYLCASSLGYRRGTEAFFGQGTRLTVV.

The chain combines TRBV11-1 with TRBJ1-1; a weak D match, TRBD1 (6 bases). From germline, CDR1 is SGHAT and CDR2 FQDESV (reference sequence). Trimming stripped 6 bases from V and 5 bases from J, with 10 bases between. There are 12 residues in the CDR3. CDR3 DNA sequence: TGTGCCAGCAGTCAACAGGGAACTGAAGCTTTCTTT. Amino acids: CASSQQGTEAFF. Full variable domain (missing parts from reference TRBV11-1 and TRBJ1-1): EAEVAQSPRYKITEKSQAVAFWCDPISGHATLYWYRQILGQGPELLVQFQDESVVDDSQLPKDRFSAERLKGVDSTLKIQPAELGDSAMYLCASSQQGTEAFFGQGTRLTVV.

CDR3 coding DNA: TGCGCCAGCAGCCCCGACAGGGTCGGCGGCTATGGCTACACCTTC. It is translated as CASSPDRVGGYGYTF. This chain uses TRBV5-1 with TRBJ1-2; 7 bases match TRBD1. Losses at the gene ends were 4 bases for V and 4 bases for J; bases not matched to a gene: 10. CDR3 length: 15 amino acids. Germline CDR1 is SGHRS and CDR2 is YFSETQ.

The rearrangement joins TRBV5-1 to TRBJ2-5; the D gene is possibly TRBD1 (5 bases). Germline CDR1 and CDR2: SGHRS and YFSETQ. V was cut by 3 bases and J by 2 bases, with 8 bases left in between. This CDR3 contains 13 residues. The CDR3, as DNA: TGCGCCAGCAGCTCAACAGGACAAGAGACCCAGTACTTC. It specifies CASSSTGQETQYF.

This chain connects TRBV5-1 to TRBJ2-5; 8 positions agree with TRBD2. The CDR3 is 14 amino acids. Germline-derived CDR1 and CDR2 are SGHRS and YFSETQ. Trimming cost V 6 bases and J 5 bases; bases outside gene matches: 9. CDR3 amino acids: CASNRRASGETQYF. The CDR3 nucleotides read TGCGCCAGCAACCGGAGGGCTAGCGGGGAGACCCAGTACTTC.